This T cell receptor beta chain was documented in a study of tumor T cells in aggressive B-cell lymphoma. Here immunoSEQ multiplex PCR was the method, and the copy in TCRdb shows in-frame clones only, minus some. Of over a thousand clones listed, 92% were seen once; the top ten hold about 5%. This CDR3 has 17 amino acids. The V gene end was trimmed by 6 bases and the J gene end by 0 bases; junction bases not matched to a gene: 6. The germline V gene encodes CDR1 LNHNV and CDR2 YYDKDF (reference sequence). The sequenced sample was tumor tissue. The TCR originated in an adult with diffuse large B cell lymphoma. The chain recombines TRBV15 with TRBJ2-6, with 9 bases lining up with TRBD2. The DNA for the CDR3 is TGTGCCACCAGGCCTAGCGGGACTTTCTCTGGGGCCAACGTCCTGACTTTC. Amino acids: CATRPSGTFSGANVLTF.